The 27 T cell receptor beta chains below all came from one sample that was sequenced in a study of blood T cell repertoires in COVID-19. Data came from immunoSEQ multiplex PCR; TCRdb stores just in-frame clones and leaves some out. This sample carries under 150,000 clones, 84% of them seen once, and the ten largest clones take 30% to 45%. The specimen was peripheral blood. These receptors were obtained from a human donor in a cohort sampled during active COVID-19.

The chain combines TRBV14 with TRBJ1-3; D gene unclear. The ends were cut back, 1 base at V and 3 bases at J, with 13 bases in the middle. Germline-derived CDR1 and CDR2 are SGHDN and FVKESK. CDR3 length equals 16 residues. CDR3 loop: CASSQAGQASGNTIYF. The CDR3 nucleotides are TGTGCCAGCAGCCAAGCGGGTCAAGCCAGTGGAAACACCATATATTTT.

V and J are TRBV11-2 and TRBJ2-1; tentatively, D is TRBD2 (7 bases). The CDR3 has 16 residues. Germline V lookup: CDR1 SGHAT, CDR2 FQNNGV. V gave up 4 bases and J gave up 2 bases, with 15 bases separating them. CDR3 sequence: CASSSGGRGPYNEQFF. Here the CDR3 DNA reads TGTGCCAGCAGCTCCGGGGGGCGGGGGCCCTACAATGAGCAGTTCTTC.

This chain connects TRBV5-4 to TRBJ1-6; 7 bases match TRBD1. This CDR3 region has 16 residues. J gave up 9 bases and V 0 bases, and 9 bases lay outside the gene matches. Germline V gene data show CDR1 as SGHNT and CDR2 as YYREEE (reference sequence). The CDR3 region is CASSLAAVGGGSPLHF. The CDR3 DNA reads TGTGCCAGCAGCTTGGCGGCCGTAGGGGGCGGTTCACCCCTCCACTTT.

The rearrangement uses TRBV7-2 and TRBJ1-6; the match to TRBD1 covers 9 bases. The CDR3 is 17 amino acids. With V trimmed by 7 bases and J by 7 bases, 14 bases remained unmatched. Germline V CDR1 and CDR2: SGHTA, FQGNSA. The CDR3 nucleotides read TGTGCCAGCACCGACCTCCCGCCGGGACAGGGAAATTCACCCCTCCACTTT. It translates to CASTDLPPGQGNSPLHF.

The V gene is TRBV3-1 (or the pseudogene TRBV3-2), the J gene TRBJ1-2, with 10 bases aligning to TRBD1. CDR1 LGHDT and CDR2 YNNKEL come from the germline V gene (reference sequence). This CDR3 comprises 15 residues. V lost 5 bases, J lost 3 bases, and 6 bases stayed unmatched. CDR3 sequence: CASSAVTGGDYGYTF. Here the CDR3 DNA reads TGTGCCAGCAGCGCCGTGACAGGGGGCGACTATGGCTACACCTTC.

The rearrangement links TRBV27 to TRBJ1-1, with 7 bases that match TRBD1. Per the germline V gene, CDR1 is MNHEY and CDR2 is SMNVEV (reference sequence). V lost 8 bases to trimming and J lost 7 bases; unmatched junction nucleotides: 16. The CDR3 is made up of 15 amino acids. CDR3 sequence: CASLPGQILRGEAFF. CDR3 bases: TGTGCCAGCCTCCCGGGACAGATTCTTAGGGGTGAAGCTTTCTTT.

This clone occurred once. V is TRBV5-4 and J is TRBJ2-3; 9 bases map to TRBD2. V lost 7 bases to trimming and J lost 2 bases; unmatched junction nucleotides: 8. The length of the CDR3 is 15 residues. The germline V gene has CDR1 SGHNT and CDR2 YYREEE (reference sequence). CDR3 sequence (DNA): TGTGCCAGCCATAGCGGGGGTGGGATCACAGATACGCAGTATTTT. As protein: CASHSGGGITDTQYF.

This clone was recorded once. The chain recombines TRBV27 with TRBJ2-2, with a possible D match to TRBD1 (6 bases). Trimming cost V 3 bases and J 4 bases, with 15 bases left between them. The CDR3 extends over 16 amino acids. From germline, CDR1 is MNHEY and CDR2 SMNVEV (reference sequence). The CDR3 bases are TGTGCCAGCAGTTTTCGACAGGAAGTAATCACCGGGGAGCTGTTTTTT. This codes for CASSFRQEVITGELFF.

This rearrangement joins TRBV4-3 to TRBJ2-1; 9 bases align to TRBD2. J lost 3 bases, V lost 0 bases, and 9 bases had no gene match. The CDR3 has 18 residues. Germline loops: CDR1 LGHNA, CDR2 YSLEER. CDR3: CASSQETPSGAFYNEQFF. In nucleotides, the CDR3 is TGCGCCAGCAGCCAAGAAACCCCTAGCGGGGCATTCTACAATGAGCAGTTCTTC.

V is TRBV11-3 and J is TRBJ1-5; 7 bases match TRBD1. The CDR3 length is 12 residues. CDR1 and CDR2 from the germline V gene are SGHNT and YENEEA. V shed 5 bases and J 9 bases; nucleotides not matched to a gene: 4. The CDR3 reads CASSQSGGPQHF. CDR3 sequence (DNA): TGTGCCAGCAGCCAGTCAGGGGGGCCCCAGCATTTT.

This clone was detected only a few times. The J gene is TRBJ1-3, the V gene TRBV5-1; D may be TRBD1 (5 bases). Germline V gene sequence: CDR1 SGHRS, CDR2 YFSETQ. The CDR3 sequence is 15 residues long. The germline V and J ends were trimmed by 0 bases and 1 base, with 8 bases remaining between them. CDR3 in DNA: TGCGCCAGCAGCTTGGTAGGGGAATCTGGAAACACCATATATTTT. Its translation: CASSLVGESGNTIYF. Together with reference TRBV5-1 and TRBJ1-3, the CDR3 gives the full variable domain: KAGVTQTPRYLIKTRGQQVTLSCSPISGHRSVSWYQQTPGQGLQFLFEYFSETQRNKGNFPGRFSGRQFSNSRSEMNVSTLELGDSALYLCASSLVGESGNTIYFGEGSWLTVV.

This clone has only one observation. The chain joins TRBV12-5 to TRBJ1-1; D is ambiguous. The germline V and J ends were trimmed by 2 bases and 5 bases, with 12 bases remaining between them. Germline assignment: CDR1 LGHNT and CDR2 FRNRAP. The CDR3 totals 14 residues. The CDR3 sequence is CASGLSLDYTEAFF. CDR3 coding DNA: TGTGCTAGTGGTTTGTCCCTAGACTATACTGAAGCTTTCTTT.

The chain employs TRBV5-1 and TRBJ2-7; weak D call: TRBD2 (6 bases). Looked up from germline, CDR1 is SGHRS and CDR2 is YFSETQ. This CDR3 has 14 amino acids. V dropped 4 bases and J dropped 3 bases, with 14 bases sitting between them. CDR3: CASSGRGGIYEQYF. CDR3 nucleotide sequence: TGCGCCAGCAGCGGGCGAGGAGGGATCTACGAGCAGTACTTC.

This chain's CDR3 is CAYQQGIQDEKLFF. The DNA of the CDR3 is TGTGCCTATCAACAGGGGATACAGGATGAAAAACTGTTTTTT. The rearrangement uses TRBV30 and TRBJ1-4; 7 bases match TRBD1. There are 14 residues in the CDR3. In germline, CDR1 is GTSNPN, CDR2 SVGIG (reference sequence). V lost 7 bases, J lost 6 bases, and 11 bases stayed unmatched.

Written as DNA, the CDR3 is TGTGCCAGCAGCCCGGTAGGAGTTTCCTACGAGCAGTACTTC. Its protein product is CASSPVGVSYEQYF. The rearrangement uses TRBV11-1 and TRBJ2-7, with D hard to call. Trimming left V 5 bases short and J 1 base short, with 12 bases between. The V gene's germline CDR1 is SGHAT and CDR2 FQDESV (reference sequence). The CDR3 is made up of 14 amino acids.

The chain uses TRBV29-1 and TRBJ2-7, with TRBD1 identical over 8 bases. Looked up from germline, CDR1 is SQVTM and CDR2 is ANQGSEA. Trimming at V came to 6 bases and at J to 3 bases, leaving 10 bases not matched to a gene. The CDR3 length is 14 residues. The CDR3 loop reads CSVLGQGPYYEQYF. In DNA, the CDR3 is TGCAGCGTCCTCGGACAGGGTCCGTACTACGAGCAGTACTTC.

The CDR3 loop reads CASPPLAASTDTQYF. The CDR3 nucleotides are TGTGCCAGCCCCCCCCTAGCGGCTAGCACAGATACGCAGTATTTT. The J gene is TRBJ2-3, the V gene TRBV28; 7 nucleotides agree with TRBD2. There are 15 residues in the CDR3. V shed 8 bases and J 0 bases; nucleotides not matched to a gene: 8. Germline-derived CDR1 and CDR2 are MDHEN and SYDVKM.

The CDR3, as DNA: TGTGCCAGCAGCTTCTACCGGGACAGATCCTACGAGCAGTACTTC. Translation: CASSFYRDRSYEQYF. The chain employs TRBV7-8 and TRBJ2-7, with TRBD1 matching 7 bases. The J segment lost 1 base and the V segment lost 3 bases, leaving 6 bases of the junction unmatched. Germline CDR1 and CDR2: SGHVS and FQNEAQ. The CDR3 has 15 residues.

The chain recombines TRBV5-4 with TRBJ1-4; tentatively, D is TRBD1 (5 bases). Germline CDR1 and CDR2: SGHNT and YYREEE (reference sequence). With 4 bases removed from V and 4 bases from J, the gap between germline ends came to 14 bases. This CDR3 region has 15 residues. The CDR3 reads CASSKTGVGNEKLFF. The CDR3, as DNA: TGTGCCAGCAGCAAAACGGGGGTCGGTAATGAAAAACTGTTTTTT.

J is TRBJ1-2 and V is TRBV28, with TRBD1 matching over 9 bases. This CDR3 is built from 12 residues. The trim removed 6 bases at V and 8 bases at J, leaving 4 bases unmatched. The V gene's germline CDR1 is MDHEN and CDR2 SYDVKM. The CDR3 region is CASRQGARGYTF. DNA for the CDR3: TGTGCCAGCAGACAGGGGGCGCGAGGCTACACCTTC.

The chain combines TRBV19 with TRBJ1-2; a possible D gene is TRBD1 (6 bases). V was trimmed by 11 bases and J by 6 bases, leaving 22 bases between them. This CDR3 has 14 residues. Looked up from germline, CDR1 is LNHDA and CDR2 is SQIVND (reference sequence). As DNA, the CDR3 is TGTGCCTCTATAGTCACGGCAGGGGTTCATGGCTACACCTTC. Translation gives CASIVTAGVHGYTF. Full variable domain (remainder filled in from reference TRBV19 and TRBJ1-2): DGGITQSPKYLFRKEGQNVTLSCEQNLNHDAMYWYRQDPGQGLRLIYYSQIVNDFQKGDIAEGYSVSREKKESFPLTVTSAQKNPTAFYLCASIVTAGVHGYTFGSGTRLTVV.

The chain combines TRBV7-3 with TRBJ2-5; D is unresolved. The CDR3 covers 14 residues. Deletions cut 1 base from V and 4 bases from J, with 10 bases between. The germline gives CDR1 SGHTA, CDR2 FQGTGA. The CDR3 reads CASSLISGGETQYF. As DNA, the CDR3 is TGTGCCAGCAGCTTAATTTCCGGCGGAGAGACCCAGTACTTC.

The genes are TRBV7-2 and TRBJ1-6, with 7 bases matching TRBD1. The CDR3 has 16 residues. V lost 5 bases and J lost 10; bases outside the gene matches: 14. From germline, CDR1 is SGHTA and CDR2 FQGNSA. CDR3 DNA sequence: TGTGCCAGCAGCCCCGAGGCAAGGACAGGCAGCTCACCCCTCCACTTT. The encoded protein is CASSPEARTGSSPLHF. Full variable domain (rest looked up from reference TRBV7-2 and TRBJ1-6): GAGVSQSPSNKVTEKGKDVELRCDPISGHTALYWYRQSLGQGLEFLIYFQGNSAPDKSGLPSDRFSAERTGGSVSTLTIQRTQQEDSAVYLCASSPEARTGSSPLHFGNGTRLTVT.

The rearrangement joins TRBV19 to TRBJ1-1; the match to TRBD1 covers 10 bases. CDR1 and CDR2 (germline): LNHDA, SQIVND (reference sequence). After removal of 0 bases from V and 3 bases from J, the junction contained 4 bases not matched to a gene. This CDR3 comprises 16 residues. For the CDR3, the DNA is TGTGCCAGTAGTATAGATACCGGGACAGGGGACACTGAAGCTTTCTTT. Its translation: CASSIDTGTGDTEAFF.

This chain connects TRBV7-2 to TRBJ2-4; TRBD1 is a possible D gene (7 bases). The germline V and J ends were trimmed by 5 bases and 7 bases, with 18 bases remaining between them. Germline V gene lookup returns CDR1 SGHTA and CDR2 FQGNSA. This CDR3 spans 15 amino acids. CDR3 loop: CASSPGQDGRNIQYF. The CDR3 DNA is TGTGCCAGCAGCCCTGGACAGGATGGGAGGAACATTCAGTACTTC.

This rearrangement joins TRBV28 to TRBJ2-5; 12 positions agree with TRBD1. V lost 1 base to trimming and J lost 4 bases; unmatched junction nucleotides: 4. Per germline, CDR1 MDHEN and CDR2 SYDVKM. The CDR3 spans 16 residues. CDR3 in amino acids: CASSLSGTGGRETQYF. The CDR3, as DNA: TGTGCCAGCAGTTTATCCGGGACAGGGGGCCGAGAGACCCAGTACTTC.

This clone was detected a few times. V and J are TRBV9 and TRBJ1-4; 9 bases agree with TRBD1. J gave up 4 bases and V 4 bases, and 5 bases lay outside the gene matches. The CDR3 extends over 15 amino acids. CDR1 is SGDLS and CDR2 is YYNGEE in the germline V gene. In DNA, the CDR3 is TGTGCCAGCAGCAACAGGGGGCATAATAATGAAAAACTGTTTTTT. It encodes CASSNRGHNNEKLFF.